The clone carrying this T cell receptor (beta chain) was picked up a small number of times. Its target is unknown. Looked up from germline, CDR1 is SGHTA and CDR2 is FQGNSA. V gave up 6 bases and J gave up 7 bases, with 18 bases separating them. The CDR3 is 14 residues long. The data were taken from a study of T cell repertoires in cytomegalovirus infection. As for the study in general: Selection of CMV epitopes for the study included recently identified HLA-C-restricted and well-studied HLA-B-restricted ones. Both a matching HLA type and CMV infection were indicated by public TCR beta signatures.

TCRdb processed the reads anew with MiXCR; each CDR3 protein has one entry. The sample has just over 450,000 distinct CDR3 sequences, approximately 42% seen once. This sequence was found in a human donor in good health (CMV status not recorded). Some clones in this sample may be carry-over from other donors' samples. The V call is TRBV7-2, the J call TRBJ2-5, with a possible D match to TRBD2 (7 bases). The starting material was cultured PBMCs, obtained from culture after CMV antigen stimulation. The CDR3 DNA reads as TGTGCCAGCAGGCCTTACGGGGGGCCGCCGACCCAGTACTTC. Translation gives CASRPYGGPPTQYF.